This TCR beta chain was sequenced during a study of shared clonotypes between healthy human individuals. Study outcomes and limitations: Shared clonotypes across all four donors exceeded non-shared ones in generation probability.

As to this clone: As yet, its antigen is unknown.

V was pared by 4 bases and J by 3 bases, with 19 bases between. Germline CDR1 MDHEN, CDR2 SYDVKM. The CDR3 sequence is 17 residues long. TCRdb's table, derived via immunoSEQ multiplex PCR, lists solely in-frame clones and lacks some. The data hold about 2.4 million clones, with over 85% observed a single time. This chain links TRBV28 with TRBJ1-5, with a weak D call TRBD1 (6 bases). This TCR was recovered from a man between 18 and 29 years old in good health. Some clones in this sample may be carry-over from other donors' samples. Sequences were obtained from naive CD4+ T cells from PBMCs. Subset noted: CD45RA+ positively selected. CDR3 sequence reads: CASSYVGGAGDNQPQHF. The CDR3, as DNA: TGTGCCAGCAGTTATGTCGGGGGGGCAGGGGACAATCAGCCCCAGCATTTT.